The 2 T cell receptor beta chains in this list originate from one sample, sequenced in a study of T cell responses to AZD1222 COVID-19 vaccine. TCRdb's copy holds only in-frame clones and misses some; the assay was immunoSEQ multiplex PCR. The sample comprises around 150,000 clones, around 92% of which are singletons, and roughly 4.3% rests with the top ten. The specimen was peripheral blood, collected on day 0 of MenACWY control vaccination. The receptors shown here come from an adult in good health.

The chain is built from TRBV24-1 and TRBJ1-4; possible D gene TRBD1, 6 bases. V gave up 3 bases and J gave up 2 bases, with 9 bases separating them. Germline CDR1 is KGHDR and CDR2 is SFDVKD. This CDR3 is built from 15 residues. The CDR3 reads CATSDAGGTNEKLFF. CDR3 sequence (DNA): TGTGCCACCAGTGATGCGGGGGGCACTAATGAAAAACTGTTTTTT.

The chain employs TRBV11-1 and TRBJ2-3; either TRBD1 or TRBD2 may fit D (5 bases each). CDR3 length equals 12 residues. Trimming took off 4 bases at V and 7 bases at J, with 9 bases between the two ends. Germline CDR1 SGHAT, CDR2 FQDESV (reference sequence). The CDR3 sequence is CASSWDLYTQYF. In nucleotides, the CDR3 is TGTGCCAGCAGCTGGGACCTCTATACGCAGTATTTT.